Listed below are T cell receptor beta chains from one sample, sequenced in a study of early T cells in non-severe SARS-CoV-2 infection. TCRdb re-derived calls from the 5' RACE reads in MiXCR, one entry per CDR3 protein. Of tens of thousands of distinct CDR3 sequences in the sample, 12% were seen once. Material for sequencing was whole blood. Receptors were obtained from an adult who was a healthcare worker with PCR-confirmed SARS-CoV-2 infection or an uninfected control (not recorded which). Both conserved end residues are part of each CDR3. The D gene is left open where the match is weak. A row's size may be missing; if present it is once, few, many or a size class.

j_gene	abundance	d_gene	v_gene	CDR3aa	CDR3nt
TRBJ2-3	NA	NA	TRBV7-8	CASSTSGNTQYF	TGTGCCAGCAGCACCTCCGGCAATACGCAGTATTTT
TRBJ2-5	NA	NA	TRBV29-1	CSVEVPGETQYF	TGCAGCGTTGAAGTACCGGGGGAGACCCAGTACTTC
TRBJ1-1	many	NA	TRBV7-2	CASSLSHQNQF	TGTGCCAGCAGCTTATCCCATCAAAACCAATTT
TRBJ2-7	NA	TRBD1	TRBV10-3	CAISAGTGAYEQYF	TGTGCCATCAGTGCTGGGACAGGGGCCTACGAGCAGTACTTC
TRBJ1-2	few	NA	TRBV5-6	CATTGIGYGYTF	TGTGCCACCACAGGGATCGGCTATGGCTACACCTTC
TRBJ2-2	many	TRBD1	TRBV15	CATSRESPSTDRTGPADTGELFF	TGTGCCACCAGCAGAGAGTCTCCCTCCACAGATAGGACAGGACCAGCGGACACCGGGGAGCTGTTTTTT
TRBJ1-1	many	NA	TRBV28	CASSLQATEAFF	TGTGCCAGCAGTTTACAGGCCACTGAAGCTTTCTTT
TRBJ1-3	few	NA	TRBV7-2	CASSPTMAGNTIYF	TGTGCCAGCAGCCCCACAATGGCTGGAAACACCATATATTTT
TRBJ2-7	NA	NA	TRBV12-3/TRBV12-4	CASTPGSFSYEQYF	TGTGCCAGCACCCCGGGCAGCTTCTCCTACGAGCAGTACTTC
TRBJ2-1	NA	TRBD2	TRBV4-1	CASSRSSGGSPFF	TGCGCCAGCAGCAGGAGTAGCGGGGGTAGTCCGTTCTTC
TRBJ1-1	NA	NA	TRBV18	CASSPPGRTNTEAFF	TGTGCCAGCTCACCCCCCGGACGGACGAACACTGAAGCTTTCTTT
TRBJ1-2	many	NA	TRBV29-1	CSVPTSGGDPNYGYTF	TGCAGCGTCCCTACCTCGGGGGGGGACCCTAACTATGGCTACACCTTC
TRBJ2-2	NA	NA	TRBV6-5	CASSTGTTAGELFF	TGTGCCAGCAGTACTGGAACTACAGCCGGGGAGCTGTTTTTT
TRBJ2-7	NA	NA	TRBV3-1	CASSGGLALNYEQYF	TGTGCCAGCAGCGGCGGGCTAGCGCTGAACTACGAGCAGTACTTC
TRBJ2-2	NA	NA	TRBV6-2/TRBV6-3	CASSFVRGAVDTGELFF	TGTGCCAGCAGTTTTGTTCGGGGGGCGGTGGACACCGGGGAGCTGTTTTTT
TRBJ1-5	many	TRBD1	TRBV15	CATSRGRTGLNQPQHF	TGTGCCACCAGCAGAGGAAGGACAGGGCTCAATCAGCCCCAGCATTTT
TRBJ1-4	few	NA	TRBV7-9	CASSPPRGSNEKLFF	TGTGCCAGCAGCCCCCCGAGGGGAAGTAATGAAAAACTGTTTTTT
TRBJ1-1	NA	NA	TRBV7-3	CASSLLGGNTEAFF	TGTGCCAGCAGCTTATTAGGGGGGAACACTGAAGCTTTCTTT
TRBJ1-2	many	TRBD1	TRBV12-3/TRBV12-4	CASSPFLTGQGHGYTF	TGTGCCAGCAGTCCCTTCCTCACAGGACAGGGCCATGGCTACACCTTC
TRBJ2-1	few	NA	TRBV12-3/TRBV12-4	CASSLPLRDEQFF	TGTGCCAGCAGTTTACCACTAAGGGATGAGCAGTTCTTC
TRBJ1-2	few	NA	TRBV11-2	CASSLFGEGYGYTF	TGTGCCAGCAGCTTATTCGGAGAGGGCTATGGCTACACCTTC
TRBJ2-1	many	NA	TRBV28	CASSSIATPYEQFF	TGTGCCAGCAGTTCTATCGCAACGCCCTATGAGCAGTTCTTC
TRBJ1-5	NA	NA	TRBV11-2	CASSINSNQPQHF	TGTGCCAGCAGCATTAATAGCAATCAGCCCCAGCATTTT
TRBJ1-5	many	NA	TRBV5-6	CASSFRGSNQPQHF	TGTGCCAGCAGCTTCAGGGGTAGCAATCAGCCCCAGCATTTT